The following is a T cell receptor beta chain sequence with its context. Its antigen is still unknown. This entry comes from a study of Ad26.COV2.S vaccination and SARS-CoV-2 variants. At the level of the study: Once, or twice with 56 days between doses, Ad26.COV2.S was given intramuscularly.

Sample treatment: approximately 18 received Ad26.COV2.S at low or high dose, single or two shots; 5 received placebo; per-sample allocation not given. Sampling occurred on day 63 after the first vaccine or placebo injection. Study-level findings and limits: Researchers reported similar non-spike TCR breadth in vaccine and placebo recipients.

The protocol was immunoSEQ multiplex PCR, while the TCRdb copy is restricted to in-frame clones and leaves out a portion. The sample gives roughly 680,000 clones, around 89% of which show up once; about 1.5% is in the top ten. This receptor was identified in a person between 18 and 65 years old who received the Ad26.COV2.S COVID-19 vaccine or a placebo. Sequenced here: peripheral blood, sampled in a trial of Ad26.COV2.S vaccine versus placebo.

The CDR3, as DNA: TGCGCCAGCAGCCCTAGCTGGGGCGTCAGTTTGTACGAGCAGTACTTC. This sequence encodes CASSPSWGVSLYEQYF. The V call is TRBV4-3, the J call TRBJ2-7; D tentatively fits TRBD1 or TRBD2 (5 bases each). V was trimmed by 4 bases and J by 4 bases, leaving 20 bases between them. Looked up from germline, CDR1 is LGHNA and CDR2 is YSLEER. The CDR3 contains 16 residues.